This T cell receptor beta chain was recovered during a study of blood T cell repertoires in COVID-19. This clone was counted a single time. TCRdb's copy holds only in-frame clones and misses some; the assay was immunoSEQ multiplex PCR. The table has about 120,000 clones, around 87% seen once. This CDR3 has 15 residues. V gave up 0 bases and J gave up 2 bases, with 12 bases separating them. Germline CDR1 is SGHRS and CDR2 is YFSETQ. Input material: peripheral blood. This TCR came from a woman in her 70s with acute or convalescent COVID-19. The chain links TRBV5-1 to TRBJ2-7; D may be TRBD1 (6 bases). The CDR3 reads CASSLAQGLTYEQYF. Written as DNA, the CDR3 is TGCGCCAGCAGCTTGGCACAGGGTCTAACCTACGAGCAGTACTTC.